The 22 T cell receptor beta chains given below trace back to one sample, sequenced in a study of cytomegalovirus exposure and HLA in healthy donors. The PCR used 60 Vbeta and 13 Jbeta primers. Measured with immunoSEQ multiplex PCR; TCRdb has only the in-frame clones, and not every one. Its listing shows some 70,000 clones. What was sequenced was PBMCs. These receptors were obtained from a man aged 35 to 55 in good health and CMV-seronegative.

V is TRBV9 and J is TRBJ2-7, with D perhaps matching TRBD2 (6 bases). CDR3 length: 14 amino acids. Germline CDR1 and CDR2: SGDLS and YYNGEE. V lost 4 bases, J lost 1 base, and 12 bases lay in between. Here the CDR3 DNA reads TGTGCCAGCAGCAAGATGGCGGGATCCTACGAGCAGTACTTC. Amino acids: CASSKMAGSYEQYF.

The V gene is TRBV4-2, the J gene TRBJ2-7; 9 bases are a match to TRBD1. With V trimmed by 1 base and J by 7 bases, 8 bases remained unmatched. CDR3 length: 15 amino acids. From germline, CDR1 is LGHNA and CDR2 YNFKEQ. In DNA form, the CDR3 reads TGTGCCAGCAGCCAAGGGAGGACAGGGGCCTGGGAGCAGTACTTC. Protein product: CASSQGRTGAWEQYF.

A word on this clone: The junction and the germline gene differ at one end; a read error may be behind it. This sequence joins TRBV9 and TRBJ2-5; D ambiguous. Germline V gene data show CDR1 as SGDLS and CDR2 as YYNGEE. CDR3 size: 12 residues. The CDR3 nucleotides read TGTGCCAGCAGCGCAAACCAAGAGGCCCAGTACTTC. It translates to CASSANQEAQYF.

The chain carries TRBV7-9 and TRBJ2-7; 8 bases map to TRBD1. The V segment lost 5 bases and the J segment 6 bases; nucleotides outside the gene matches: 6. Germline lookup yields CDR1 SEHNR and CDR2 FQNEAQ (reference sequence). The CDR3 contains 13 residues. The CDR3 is CASSTPQGGEQYF. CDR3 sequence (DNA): TGTGCCAGCAGCACCCCACAGGGGGGCGAGCAGTACTTC.

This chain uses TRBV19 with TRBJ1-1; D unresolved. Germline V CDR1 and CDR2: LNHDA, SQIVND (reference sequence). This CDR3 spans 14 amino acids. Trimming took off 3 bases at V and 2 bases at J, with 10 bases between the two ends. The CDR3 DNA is TGTGCCAGTAGTATTTTGAACAGCAACACTGAAGCTTTCTTT. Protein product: CASSILNSNTEAFF.

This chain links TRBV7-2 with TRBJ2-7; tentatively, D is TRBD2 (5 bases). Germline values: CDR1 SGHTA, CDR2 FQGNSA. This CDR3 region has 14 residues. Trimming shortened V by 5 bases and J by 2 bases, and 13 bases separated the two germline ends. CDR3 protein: CASSPPMRAYEQYF. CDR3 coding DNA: TGTGCCAGCAGCCCCCCCATGAGGGCCTACGAGCAGTACTTC. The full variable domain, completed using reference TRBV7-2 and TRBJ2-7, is GAGVSQSPSNKVTEKGKDVELRCDPISGHTALYWYRQSLGQGLEFLIYFQGNSAPDKSGLPSDRFSAERTGGSVSTLTIQRTQQEDSAVYLCASSPPMRAYEQYFGPGTRLTVT.

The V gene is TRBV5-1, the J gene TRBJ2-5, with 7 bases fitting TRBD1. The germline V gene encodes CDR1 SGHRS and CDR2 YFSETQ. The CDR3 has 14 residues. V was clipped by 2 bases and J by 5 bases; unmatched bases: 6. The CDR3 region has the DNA TGCGCCAGCAGCTTCTACAGGGGTGGGGAGACCCAGTACTTC. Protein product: CASSFYRGGETQYF.

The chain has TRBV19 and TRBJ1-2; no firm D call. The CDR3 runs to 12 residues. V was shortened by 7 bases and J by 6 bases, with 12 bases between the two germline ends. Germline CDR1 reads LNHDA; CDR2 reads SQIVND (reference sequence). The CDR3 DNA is TGTGCCAGTACCCGGACGGGGAATGGCTACACCTTC. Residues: CASTRTGNGYTF.

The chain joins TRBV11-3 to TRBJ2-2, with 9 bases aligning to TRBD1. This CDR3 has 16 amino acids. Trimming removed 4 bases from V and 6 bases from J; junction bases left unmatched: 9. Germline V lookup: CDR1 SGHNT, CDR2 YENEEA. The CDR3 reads CASSSWGQGGSGELFF. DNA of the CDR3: TGTGCCAGCAGCTCGTGGGGACAGGGTGGATCCGGGGAGCTGTTTTTT. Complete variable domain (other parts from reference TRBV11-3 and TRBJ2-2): EAGVVQSPRYKIIEKKQPVAFWCNPISGHNTLYWYLQNLGQGPELLIRYENEEAVDDSQLPKDRFSAERLKGVDSTLKIQPAELGDSAVYLCASSSWGQGGSGELFFGEGSRLTVL.

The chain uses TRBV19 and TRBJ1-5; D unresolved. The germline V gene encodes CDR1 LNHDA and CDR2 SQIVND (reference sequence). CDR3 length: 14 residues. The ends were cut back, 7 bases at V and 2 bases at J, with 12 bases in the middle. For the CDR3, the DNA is TGTGCCAGTATAGAAAGTCAGGGCAATCAGCCCCAGCATTTT. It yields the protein CASIESQGNQPQHF. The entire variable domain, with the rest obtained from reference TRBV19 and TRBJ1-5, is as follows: DGGITQSPKYLFRKEGQNVTLSCEQNLNHDAMYWYRQDPGQGLRLIYYSQIVNDFQKGDIAEGYSVSREKKESFPLTVTSAQKNPTAFYLCASIESQGNQPQHFGDGTRLSIL.

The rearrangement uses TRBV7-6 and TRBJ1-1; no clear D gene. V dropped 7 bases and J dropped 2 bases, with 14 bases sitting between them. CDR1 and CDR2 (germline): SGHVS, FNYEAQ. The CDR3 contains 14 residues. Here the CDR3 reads CASTLDEVNTEAFF. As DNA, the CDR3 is TGTGCCAGCACCCTCGATGAGGTAAACACTGAAGCTTTCTTT.

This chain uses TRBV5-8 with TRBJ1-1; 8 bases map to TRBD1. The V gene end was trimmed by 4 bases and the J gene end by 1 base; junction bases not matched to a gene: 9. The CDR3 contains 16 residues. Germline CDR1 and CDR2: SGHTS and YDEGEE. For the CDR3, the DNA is TGTGCCAGCAGCCCCGGACAGGGTGCGAGGAACACTGAAGCTTTCTTT. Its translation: CASSPGQGARNTEAFF. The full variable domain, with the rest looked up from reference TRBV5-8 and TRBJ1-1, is EAGVTQSPTHLIKTRGQQATLRCSPISGHTSVYWYQQALGLGLQFLLWYDEGEERNRGNFPPRFSGRQFPNYSSELNVNALELEDSALYLCASSPGQGARNTEAFFGQGTRLTVV.

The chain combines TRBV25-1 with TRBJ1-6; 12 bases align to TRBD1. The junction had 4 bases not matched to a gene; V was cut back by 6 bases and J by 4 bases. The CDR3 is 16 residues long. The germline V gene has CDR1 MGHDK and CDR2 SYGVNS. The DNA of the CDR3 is TGTGCCAGCAGGGGACAGGGGGCAGTTTATAATTCACCCCTCCACTTT. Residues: CASRGQGAVYNSPLHF. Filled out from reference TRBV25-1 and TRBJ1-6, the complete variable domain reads EADIYQTPRYLVIGTGKKITLECSQTMGHDKMYWYQQDPGMELHLIHYSYGVNSTEKGDLSSESTVSRIRTEHFPLTLESARPSHTSQYLCASRGQGAVYNSPLHFGNGTRLTVT.

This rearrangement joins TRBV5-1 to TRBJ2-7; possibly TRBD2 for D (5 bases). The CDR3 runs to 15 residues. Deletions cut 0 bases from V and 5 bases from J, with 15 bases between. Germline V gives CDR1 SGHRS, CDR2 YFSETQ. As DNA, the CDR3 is TGCGCCAGCAGCTTGGTGGGCCGGGAAAATGACGAGCAGTACTTC. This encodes CASSLVGRENDEQYF.

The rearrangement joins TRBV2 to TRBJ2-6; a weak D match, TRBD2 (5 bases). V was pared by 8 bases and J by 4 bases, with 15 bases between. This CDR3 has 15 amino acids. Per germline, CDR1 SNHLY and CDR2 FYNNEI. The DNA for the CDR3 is TGTGCCAGCTCTATAGAGGGCTCCGGGGCCAACGTCCTGACTTTC. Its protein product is CASSIEGSGANVLTF. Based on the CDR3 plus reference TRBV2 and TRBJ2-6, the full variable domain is EPEVTQTPSHQVTQMGQEVILRCVPISNHLYFYWYRQILGQKVEFLVSFYNNEISEKSEIFDDQFSVERPDGSNFTLKIRSTKLEDSAMYFCASSIEGSGANVLTFGAGSRLTVL.

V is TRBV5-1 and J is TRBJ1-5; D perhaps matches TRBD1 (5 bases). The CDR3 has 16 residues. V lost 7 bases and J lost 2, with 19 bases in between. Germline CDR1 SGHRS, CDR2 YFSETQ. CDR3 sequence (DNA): TGCGCCAGCGCCAAAGGGGACTCCGGGGGCAATCAGCCCCAGCATTTT. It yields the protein CASAKGDSGGNQPQHF. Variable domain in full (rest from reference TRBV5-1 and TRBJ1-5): KAGVTQTPRYLIKTRGQQVTLSCSPISGHRSVSWYQQTPGQGLQFLFEYFSETQRNKGNFPGRFSGRQFSNSRSEMNVSTLELGDSALYLCASAKGDSGGNQPQHFGDGTRLSIL.

The CDR3 DNA follows: TGTGCCAGCAGAAAGCAGTACGGGACAGTTTTCCATGAGCAGTTCTTC. Residues: CASRKQYGTVFHEQFF. The chain has TRBV28 and TRBJ2-1, with 7 bases lining up with TRBD1. The CDR3 length is 16 residues. Germline trimming cut 6 bases from V and 8 bases from J; bases unmatched to any gene: 16. CDR1 is MDHEN and CDR2 is SYDVKM in the germline V gene.

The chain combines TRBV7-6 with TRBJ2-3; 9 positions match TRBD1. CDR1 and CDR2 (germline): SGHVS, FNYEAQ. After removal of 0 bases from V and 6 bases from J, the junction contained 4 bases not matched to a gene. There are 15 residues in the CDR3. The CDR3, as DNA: TGTGCCAGCAGCTTAGCAAGCGGACAGGGGGATACGCAGTATTTT. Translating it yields CASSLASGQGDTQYF.

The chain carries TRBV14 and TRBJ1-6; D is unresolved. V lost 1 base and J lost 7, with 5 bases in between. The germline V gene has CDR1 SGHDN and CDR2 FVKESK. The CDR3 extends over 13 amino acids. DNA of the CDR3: TGTGCCAGCAGCCAAGGGAGGAATTCACCCCTCCACTTT. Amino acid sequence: CASSQGRNSPLHF.

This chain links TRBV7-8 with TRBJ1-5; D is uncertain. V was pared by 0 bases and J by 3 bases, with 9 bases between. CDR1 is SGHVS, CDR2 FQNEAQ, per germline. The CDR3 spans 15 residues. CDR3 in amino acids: CASSLARLTNQPQHF. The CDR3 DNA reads TGTGCCAGCAGCTTAGCGAGACTGACCAATCAGCCCCAGCATTTT.

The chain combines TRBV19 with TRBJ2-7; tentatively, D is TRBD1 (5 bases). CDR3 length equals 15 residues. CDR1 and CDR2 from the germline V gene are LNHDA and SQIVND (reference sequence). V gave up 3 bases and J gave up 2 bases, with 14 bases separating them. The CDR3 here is CASSIYPTATYEQYF. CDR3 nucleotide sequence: TGTGCCAGTAGTATCTATCCGACAGCGACCTACGAGCAGTACTTC.

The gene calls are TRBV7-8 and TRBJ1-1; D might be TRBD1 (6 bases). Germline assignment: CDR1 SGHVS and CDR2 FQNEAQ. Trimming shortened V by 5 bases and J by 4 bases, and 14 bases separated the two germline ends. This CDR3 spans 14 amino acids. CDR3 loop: CASSRARGSTEAFF. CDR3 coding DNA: TGTGCCAGCAGCCGAGCAAGGGGGAGCACTGAAGCTTTCTTT.